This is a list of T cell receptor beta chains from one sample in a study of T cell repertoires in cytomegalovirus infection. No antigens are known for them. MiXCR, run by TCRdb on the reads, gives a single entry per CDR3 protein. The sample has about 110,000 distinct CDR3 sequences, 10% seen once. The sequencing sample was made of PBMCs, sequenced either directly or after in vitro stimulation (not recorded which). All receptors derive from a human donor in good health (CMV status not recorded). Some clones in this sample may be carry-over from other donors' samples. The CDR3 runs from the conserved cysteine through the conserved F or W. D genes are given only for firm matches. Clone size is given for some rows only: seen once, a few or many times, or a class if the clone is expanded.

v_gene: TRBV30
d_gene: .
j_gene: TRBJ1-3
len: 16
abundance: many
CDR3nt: TGTGCCTGGAGTGTACTAGGTTCAATACCTGGAAACACCATATATTTT
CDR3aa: CAWSVLGSIPGNTIYF

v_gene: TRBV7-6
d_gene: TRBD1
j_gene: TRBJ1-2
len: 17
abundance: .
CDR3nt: TGTGCCAGCAGCTTAGTTCCGGGACAGGGGGCGACCTTTGGCTACACCTTC
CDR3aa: CASSLVPGQGATFGYTF

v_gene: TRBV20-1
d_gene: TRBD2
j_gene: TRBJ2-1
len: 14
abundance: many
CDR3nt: TGCAGTGCCAGGGGACTAGACTCGTACAATGAGCAGTTCTTC
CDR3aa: CSARGLDSYNEQFF

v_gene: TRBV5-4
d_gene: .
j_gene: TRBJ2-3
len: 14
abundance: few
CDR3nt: TGTGCCAGCAGCTTGGCGGGGTGGAAAGATACGCAGTATTTT
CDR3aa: CASSLAGWKDTQYF

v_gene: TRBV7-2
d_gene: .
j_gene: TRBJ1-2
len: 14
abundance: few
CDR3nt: TGTGCCAGCAGCTCTGGGACATTTAAGAGTGGCTACACCTTC
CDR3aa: CASSSGTFKSGYTF

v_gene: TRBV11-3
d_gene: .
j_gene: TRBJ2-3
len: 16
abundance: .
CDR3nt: TGTGCCAGCAGCTTAGGATTCGCGTCTAGCACAGATACGCAGTATTTT
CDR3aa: CASSLGFASSTDTQYF

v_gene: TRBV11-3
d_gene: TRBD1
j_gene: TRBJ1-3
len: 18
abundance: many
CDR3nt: TGTGCCAGCAGCTTAGACGGGCGGGACAGGCTTCCTGGAAACACCATATATTTT
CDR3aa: CASSLDGRDRLPGNTIYF

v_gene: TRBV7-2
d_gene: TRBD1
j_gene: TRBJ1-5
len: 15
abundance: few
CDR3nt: TGTGCCAGCAGCTTAGCAGGGACAGGGAATCAGCCCCAGCATTTT
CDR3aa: CASSLAGTGNQPQHF

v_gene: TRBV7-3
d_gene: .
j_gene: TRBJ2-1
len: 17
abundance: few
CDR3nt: TGTGCCAGCAGGGGACGTGCGGAGACGGCTACCTACAATGAGCAGTTCTTC
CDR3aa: CASRGRAETATYNEQFF

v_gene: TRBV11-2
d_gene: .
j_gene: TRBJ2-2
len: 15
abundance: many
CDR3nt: TGTGCCAGCAGCTTAGTTCCGGGAGTCTCGGGGGAGCTGTTTTTT
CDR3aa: CASSLVPGVSGELFF

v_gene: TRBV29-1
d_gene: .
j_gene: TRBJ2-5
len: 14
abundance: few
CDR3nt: TGCAGCGTTGGGGGGGCCGGGATGAAAGAGACCCAGTACTTC
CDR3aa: CSVGGAGMKETQYF

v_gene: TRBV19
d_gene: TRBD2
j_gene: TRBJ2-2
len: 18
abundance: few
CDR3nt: TGTGCCAGTAGTATAGAGGGTACTAGCGGGAGATGGACCGGGGAGCTGTTTTTT
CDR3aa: CASSIEGTSGRWTGELFF

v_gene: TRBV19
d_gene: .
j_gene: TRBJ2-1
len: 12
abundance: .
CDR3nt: TGTGCCAGTAGTGAACGGGGGAATGAGCAGTTCTTC
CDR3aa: CASSERGNEQFF

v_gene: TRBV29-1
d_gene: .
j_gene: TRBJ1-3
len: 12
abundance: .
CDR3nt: TGCAGCGTCGGGGGCACGGGAAACACCATATATTTT
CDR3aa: CSVGGTGNTIYF

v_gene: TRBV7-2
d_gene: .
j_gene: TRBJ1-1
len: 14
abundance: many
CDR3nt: TGTGCCAGCAGCCGCCGGGGGGGGGACACTGAAGCTTTCTTT
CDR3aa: CASSRRGGDTEAFF

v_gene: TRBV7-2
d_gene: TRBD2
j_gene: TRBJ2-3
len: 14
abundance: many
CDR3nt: TGTGCCAGCAGCTTAGGTAGCGGGAGGGATACGCAGTATTTT
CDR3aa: CASSLGSGRDTQYF

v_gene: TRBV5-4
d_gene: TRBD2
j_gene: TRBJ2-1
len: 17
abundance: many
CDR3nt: TGTGCCAGCAGCTTGGGGCTCCTAGCGGGAGTATACAATGAGCAGTTCTTC
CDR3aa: CASSLGLLAGVYNEQFF

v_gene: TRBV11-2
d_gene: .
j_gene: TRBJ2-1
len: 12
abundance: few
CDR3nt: TGTGCCAGCAGCCCCGGGAATCCTGAGCAGTTCTTC
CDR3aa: CASSPGNPEQFF

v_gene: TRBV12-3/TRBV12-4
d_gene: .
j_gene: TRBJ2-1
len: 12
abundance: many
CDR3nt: TGTGCCAGCAGTTCCGTTAGGGTTGAGCAGTTCTTC
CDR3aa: CASSSVRVEQFF

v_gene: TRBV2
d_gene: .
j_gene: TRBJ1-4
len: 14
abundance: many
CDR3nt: TGTGCCAGCAGGATCGGGGAGGGTCCGGAAAAACTGTTTTTT
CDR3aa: CASRIGEGPEKLFF

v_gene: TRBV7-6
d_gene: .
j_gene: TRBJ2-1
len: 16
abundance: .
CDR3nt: TGTGCCAGCAGCTCAAGCTCGGGAGTGAACTACAATGAGCAGTTCTTC
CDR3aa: CASSSSSGVNYNEQFF

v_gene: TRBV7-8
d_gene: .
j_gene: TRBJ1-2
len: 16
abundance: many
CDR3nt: TGTGCCAGCAGCTTAGCGGGGACACCGGGAACGTATGGCTACACCTTC
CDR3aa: CASSLAGTPGTYGYTF

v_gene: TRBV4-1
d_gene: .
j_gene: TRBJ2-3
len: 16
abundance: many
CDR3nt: TGCGCCAGCAGCCAAGATTTTAGCGGCCCGGGGGATACGCAGTATTTT
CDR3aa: CASSQDFSGPGDTQYF

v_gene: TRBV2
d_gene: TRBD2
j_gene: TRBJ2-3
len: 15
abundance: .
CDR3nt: TGTGCCAGTCGGACTAGCGGGACCCACACAGATACGCAGTATTTT
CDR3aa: CASRTSGTHTDTQYF

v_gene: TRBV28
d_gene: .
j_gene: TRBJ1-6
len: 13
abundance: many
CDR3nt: TGTGCCAGCAGTCCCAGGGACATCGGTCCCCTCCACTTT
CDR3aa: CASSPRDIGPLHF

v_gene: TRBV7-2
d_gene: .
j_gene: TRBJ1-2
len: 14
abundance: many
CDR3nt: TGTGCCAGCAGCTTAAATCCGGGGGCCTATGGCTACACCTTC
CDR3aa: CASSLNPGAYGYTF

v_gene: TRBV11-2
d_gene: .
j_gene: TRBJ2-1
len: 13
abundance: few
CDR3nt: TGTGCCAGCAGCTCGAGTAGTTTGGGTGAGCAGTTCTTC
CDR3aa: CASSSSSLGEQFF

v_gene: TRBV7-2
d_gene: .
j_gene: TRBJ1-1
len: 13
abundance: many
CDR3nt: TGTGCCAGCAGAGCGCCGGGGGACACTGAAGCTTTCTTT
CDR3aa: CASRAPGDTEAFF